This T cell receptor beta chain was captured in a study of T cells in Graves' hyperthyroidism and ophthalmopathy. General observations from the study: By a 13 V-J model, ophthalmopathy was set apart from stable hyperthyroidism.

Regions amplified from RNA transcripts were the TCR beta CDR3 regions. With the HTBI primer set, the TCR CDR3 went through a first round of RT-PCR. TCRdb reprocessed the multiplex PCR reads via MiXCR and lists one record per CDR3 protein. Of 89,000 or so distinct CDR3 sequences in the sample, approximately 40% are singletons; the top ten hold roughly 10%. Trimming cost V 5 bases and J 8 bases, with 9 bases left between them. Germline loops: CDR1 PRHDT, CDR2 FYEKMQ (reference sequence). The CDR3 contains 11 residues. Patients aged 18 to 65 had newly diagnosed hyperthyroidism lasting under 2 months. Researchers barred patients who had uncontrolled infection, other autoimmune disease, pregnancy or lactation. Of note for this clonotype: The antigen is unknown.

The TCR comes from a woman younger than 45 with Graves' hyperthyroidism. The chain joins TRBV13 to TRBJ1-1; D unresolved. The material sequenced was peripheral blood or thyroid tissue (not recorded which). CDR3 in DNA: TGTGCCAGCAGCGTCGGTGGGGAAGCTTTCTTT. Protein product: CASSVGGEAFF.